This T cell receptor beta chain was obtained from a study of identical twins. The length of the CDR3 is 14 residues. Trimming cost V 6 bases and J 2 bases, with 14 bases left between them. Germline assignment: CDR1 MNHEY and CDR2 SVGEGT. MiXCR was run by TCRdb on the 5' RACE reads, yielding one entry per CDR3 protein. The sample contains some 730,000 distinct CDR3 sequences, around a sixth of which appear only once. Only a few counts were recorded for this clonotype. A further study also used this sample, focusing on T cells expressing NK-cell markers.

The chain employs TRBV6-2 or TRBV6-3 and TRBJ2-7; possibly TRBD2 for D (5 bases). Specimen: PBMCs. This TCR derives from a woman under 30 in good health. CDR3 sequence: CASRKRGQAYEQYF. The CDR3, as DNA: TGTGCCAGCAGAAAACGGGGTCAGGCCTACGAGCAGTACTTC.